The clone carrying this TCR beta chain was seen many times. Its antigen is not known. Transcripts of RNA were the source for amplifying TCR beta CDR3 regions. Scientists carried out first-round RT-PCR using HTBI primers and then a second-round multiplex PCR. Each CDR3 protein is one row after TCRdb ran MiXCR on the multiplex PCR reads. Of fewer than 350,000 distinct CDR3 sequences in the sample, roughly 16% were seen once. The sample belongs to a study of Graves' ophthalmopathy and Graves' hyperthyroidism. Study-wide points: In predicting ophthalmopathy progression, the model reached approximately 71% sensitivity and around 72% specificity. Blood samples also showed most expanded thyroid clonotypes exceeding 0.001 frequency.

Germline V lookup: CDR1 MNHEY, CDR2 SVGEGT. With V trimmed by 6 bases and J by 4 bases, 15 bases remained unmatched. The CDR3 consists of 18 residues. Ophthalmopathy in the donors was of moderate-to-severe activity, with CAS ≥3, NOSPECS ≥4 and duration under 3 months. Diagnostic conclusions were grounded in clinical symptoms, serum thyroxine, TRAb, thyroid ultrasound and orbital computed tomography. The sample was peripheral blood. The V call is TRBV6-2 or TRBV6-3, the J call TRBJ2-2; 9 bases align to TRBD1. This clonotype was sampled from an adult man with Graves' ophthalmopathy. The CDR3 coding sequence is TGTGCCAGCAGCAAATTGGGACAGGGTCCCCGTGGCACCGGGGAGCTGTTTTTT. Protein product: CASSKLGQGPRGTGELFF.